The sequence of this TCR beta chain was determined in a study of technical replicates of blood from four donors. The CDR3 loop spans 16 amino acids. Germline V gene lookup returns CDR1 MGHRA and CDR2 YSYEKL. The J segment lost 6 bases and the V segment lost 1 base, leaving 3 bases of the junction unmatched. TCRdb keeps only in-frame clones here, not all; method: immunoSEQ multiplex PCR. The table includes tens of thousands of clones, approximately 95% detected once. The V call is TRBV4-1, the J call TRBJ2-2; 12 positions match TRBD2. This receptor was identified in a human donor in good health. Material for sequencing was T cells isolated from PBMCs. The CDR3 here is CASSQGASGRAGELFF. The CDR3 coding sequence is TGCGCCAGCAGCCAAGGGGCTAGCGGGAGGGCCGGGGAGCTGTTTTTT.